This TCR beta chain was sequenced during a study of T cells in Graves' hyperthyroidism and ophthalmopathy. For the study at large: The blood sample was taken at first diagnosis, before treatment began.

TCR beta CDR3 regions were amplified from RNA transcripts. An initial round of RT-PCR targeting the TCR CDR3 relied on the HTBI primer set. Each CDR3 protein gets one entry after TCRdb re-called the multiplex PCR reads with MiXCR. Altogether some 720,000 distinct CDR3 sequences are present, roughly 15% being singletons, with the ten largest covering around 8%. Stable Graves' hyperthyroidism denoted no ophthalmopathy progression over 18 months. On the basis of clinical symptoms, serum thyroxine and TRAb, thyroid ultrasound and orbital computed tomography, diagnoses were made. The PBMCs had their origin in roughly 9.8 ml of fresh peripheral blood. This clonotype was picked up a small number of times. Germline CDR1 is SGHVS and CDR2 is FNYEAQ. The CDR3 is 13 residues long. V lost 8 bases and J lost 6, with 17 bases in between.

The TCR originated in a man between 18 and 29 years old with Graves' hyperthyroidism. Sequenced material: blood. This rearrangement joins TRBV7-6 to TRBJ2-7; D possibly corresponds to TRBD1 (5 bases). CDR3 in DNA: TGTGCCAGCGGGGCAGGGAATCTAGGCGAGCAGTACTTC. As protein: CASGAGNLGEQYF.